This passage covers 27 T cell receptor beta chains from one sample sequenced in a study of blood T cell repertoires in COVID-19. TCRdb's copy holds only in-frame clones and misses some; the assay was immunoSEQ multiplex PCR. The data contain around 250,000 clones, 84% of them singletons. The material sequenced was peripheral blood. All receptors come from a woman between 35 and 50 years old who had recovered from COVID-19.

The chain joins TRBV6-1 to TRBJ2-2, with 11 bases aligning to TRBD1. The CDR3 totals 16 residues. V gave up 2 bases and J gave up 6 bases; unmatched junction bases: 5. The germline V gene has CDR1 MNHNS and CDR2 SASEGT. CDR3 DNA: TGTGCCAGCAGTGAAATACCGGGACAGGGGGCCGGGGAGCTGTTTTTT. Translating it yields CASSEIPGQGAGELFF.

The rearrangement joins TRBV7-9 to TRBJ1-2; no reliable D call. Trimming took off 0 bases at V and 0 bases at J, with 5 bases between the two ends. Germline CDR1 reads SEHNR; CDR2 reads FQNEAQ (reference sequence). This CDR3 spans 14 amino acids. Here the CDR3 DNA reads TGTGCCAGCAGCTTAGCTCCGGCTAACTATGGCTACACCTTC. Protein product: CASSLAPANYGYTF.

The rearrangement uses TRBV4-1 and TRBJ1-1; the D gene is possibly TRBD1 (6 bases). Per the germline V gene, CDR1 is MGHRA and CDR2 is YSYEKL. V lost 3 bases, J lost 4 bases, and 24 bases lay in between. This CDR3 region has 18 residues. For the CDR3, the DNA is TGCGCCAGCAGCCACCCCACCAAGTCTGTCAGGGGCGCCACTGAAGCTTTCTTT. Translated, it gives CASSHPTKSVRGATEAFF.

The chain couples TRBV5-4 to TRBJ2-5, with 14 bases lining up with TRBD2. V lost 7 bases, J lost 5 bases, and 7 bases stayed unmatched. Germline V gene sequence: CDR1 SGHNT, CDR2 YYREEE (reference sequence). The CDR3 covers 15 residues. This CDR3 is CASRGLAGAGETQYF. Written as DNA, the CDR3 is TGTGCCAGCCGGGGACTAGCGGGGGCCGGGGAGACCCAGTACTTC.

This clone was seen a single time. The genes are TRBV11-2 and TRBJ2-3; a possible D gene is TRBD1 (5 bases). Germline loops: CDR1 SGHAT, CDR2 FQNNGV. V was trimmed by 5 bases and J by 2 bases, leaving 11 bases between them. This CDR3 has 14 residues. The CDR3 loop is CASSQGHLTDTQYF. CDR3 nucleotide sequence: TGTGCCAGCAGCCAAGGACATCTCACAGATACGCAGTATTTT.

This clone was seen once. The chain has TRBV4-2 and TRBJ2-5; D possibly corresponds to TRBD2 (7 bases). Trimming shortened V by 2 bases and J by 2 bases, and 12 bases separated the two germline ends. This CDR3 is built from 15 residues. Germline CDR1 is LGHNA and CDR2 is YNFKEQ. The CDR3 here is CASSQKGGVQETQYF. As DNA, the CDR3 is TGTGCCAGCAGCCAAAAAGGGGGGGTTCAAGAGACCCAGTACTTC.

V is TRBV5-1 and J is TRBJ1-6, with a possible D match to TRBD1 (5 bases). The CDR3 extends over 13 amino acids. V dropped 4 bases and J dropped 8 bases, with 10 bases sitting between them. CDR1 is SGHRS and CDR2 is YFSETQ in the germline V gene. CDR3 coding DNA: TGCGCCAGCAGCGTGAAACAGGATTCACCCCTCCACTTT. Its translation: CASSVKQDSPLHF. Full variable domain (outside the CDR3, taken from reference TRBV5-1 and TRBJ1-6): KAGVTQTPRYLIKTRGQQVTLSCSPISGHRSVSWYQQTPGQGLQFLFEYFSETQRNKGNFPGRFSGRQFSNSRSEMNVSTLELGDSALYLCASSVKQDSPLHFGNGTRLTVT.

The genes are TRBV5-1 and TRBJ2-7, with TRBD2 identical over 7 bases. Germline CDR1 reads SGHRS; CDR2 reads YFSETQ. The CDR3 covers 11 residues. Trimming at V came to 7 bases and at J to 6 bases, leaving 4 bases not matched to a gene. CDR3 coding DNA: TGCGCCAGCCGGGGGGATCGCGAGCAGTACTTC. Amino acids: CASRGDREQYF.

The J gene is TRBJ1-3, the V gene TRBV2; D remains ambiguous. Trimming shortened V by 1 base and J by 4 bases, and 17 bases separated the two germline ends. Germline CDR1 reads SNHLY; CDR2 reads FYNNEI. The CDR3 is made up of 17 amino acids. The CDR3 sequence: CASSEGVWRASGNTIYF. CDR3 DNA: TGTGCCAGCAGTGAAGGGGTTTGGAGGGCTTCCGGAAACACCATATATTTT.

This clone is a singleton in its sample. This sequence joins TRBV10-3 and TRBJ1-1; 7 bases line up with TRBD1. The CDR3 contains 14 residues. J gave up 3 bases and V 6 bases, and 7 bases lay outside the gene matches. Germline V gives CDR1 ENHRY, CDR2 SYGVKD. The CDR3 bases are TGTGCCATCAGGGCCGGGACAGACGACACTGAAGCTTTCTTT. Protein product: CAIRAGTDDTEAFF.

The rearrangement uses TRBV29-1 and TRBJ2-7; 9 bases align to TRBD1. CDR3 size: 16 residues. V lost 6 bases, J lost 1 base, and 13 bases stayed unmatched. Germline V gene lookup returns CDR1 SQVTM and CDR2 ANQGSEA. As DNA, the CDR3 is TGCAGCGTCTCTTGGTCGGGACAGGGTGGGTCCTACGAGCAGTACTTC. Translation: CSVSWSGQGGSYEQYF.

This chain uses TRBV2 with TRBJ1-2; maybe TRBD1 (6 bases). In germline, CDR1 is SNHLY, CDR2 FYNNEI. Trimming pared 6 bases from V and 2 bases from J, leaving 13 bases between. The CDR3 runs 14 residues. This CDR3 is CASRMTGANYGYTF. Written as DNA, the CDR3 is TGTGCCAGCAGAATGACAGGCGCCAACTATGGCTACACCTTC.

The genes are TRBV19 and TRBJ1-6; TRBD1 matches 8 bases. This CDR3 has 14 residues. Germline V gives CDR1 LNHDA, CDR2 SQIVND (reference sequence). V dropped 5 bases and J dropped 8; count of bases not matched to a gene: 5. CDR3 nucleotide sequence: TGTGCCAGTAGTCGAGACAGGGGTTATTCACCCCTCCACTTT. Encoded protein: CASSRDRGYSPLHF.

This clone was seen only once. V is TRBV6-5 and J is TRBJ1-1; TRBD1 aligns across 7 bases. This CDR3 comprises 15 residues. Germline V CDR1 and CDR2: MNHEY, SVGAGI. V gave up 7 bases and J gave up 0 bases; unmatched junction bases: 8. CDR3 loop: CASTTGQRMNTEAFF. The CDR3 nucleotides read TGTGCCAGCACCACGGGACAGAGGATGAACACTGAAGCTTTCTTT.

This chain uses TRBV7-9 with TRBJ2-3; TRBD2 agrees at 11 bases. V lost 5 bases to trimming and J lost 6 bases; unmatched junction nucleotides: 4. Germline V gives CDR1 SEHNR, CDR2 FQNEAQ (reference sequence). This CDR3 comprises 14 residues. CDR3 loop: CASSQTSGVDTQYF. DNA for the CDR3: TGTGCCAGCAGCCAGACTAGCGGGGTTGATACGCAGTATTTT.

The chain has TRBV2 and TRBJ1-2, with D possibly matching TRBD1 (6 bases). Germline CDR1 and CDR2: SNHLY and FYNNEI. Trimming pared 3 bases from V and 4 bases from J, leaving 9 bases between. This CDR3 is 13 amino acids long. The CDR3: CASSDRGVYGYTF. For the CDR3, the DNA is TGTGCCAGCAGTGACAGGGGTGTCTATGGCTACACCTTC.

This chain connects TRBV7-2 to TRBJ2-7, with D unclear. The germline V gene encodes CDR1 SGHTA and CDR2 FQGNSA. The CDR3 runs to 15 residues. The V and J ends lost 2 bases and 2 bases respectively, with 13 bases between them. CDR3: CASSLTHQNTYEQYF. The CDR3 region has the DNA TGTGCCAGCAGCTTAACGCATCAAAACACCTACGAGCAGTACTTC.

This chain connects TRBV28 to TRBJ2-1, with unresolved D. The CDR3 sequence is 14 residues long. Germline CDR1 is MDHEN and CDR2 is SYDVKM. V gave up 1 base and J gave up 9 bases, with 13 bases separating them. The CDR3 nucleotides read TGTGCCAGCAGTTTATCGGGTCTGCCGGGTGAGCAGTTCTTC. The encoded protein is CASSLSGLPGEQFF.

The rearrangement uses TRBV6-4 and TRBJ2-1, with a tentative D call TRBD2 (7 bases). Trimming pared 0 bases from V and 4 bases from J, leaving 16 bases between. Germline loops: CDR1 MRHNA, CDR2 SNTAGT. The CDR3 covers 17 residues. The CDR3 reads CASSDSRGGAGYNEQFF. CDR3 nucleotides: TGTGCCAGCAGTGACTCTCGAGGGGGGGCAGGGTACAATGAGCAGTTCTTC.

V and J are TRBV5-4 and TRBJ2-7; TRBD1 aligns across 9 bases. Germline lookup yields CDR1 SGHNT and CDR2 YYREEE (reference sequence). Unmatched junction bases numbered 4, after V lost 4 bases and J lost 5 bases. The CDR3 has 13 residues. The CDR3 DNA reads as TGTGCCAGCAGCGATTGGACAGGGGACGAGCAGTACTTC. Translated: CASSDWTGDEQYF. The complete variable domain, with remaining parts taken from reference TRBV5-4 and TRBJ2-7, reads ETGVTQSPTHLIKTRGQQVTLRCSSQSGHNTVSWYQQALGQGPQFIFQYYREEENGRGNFPPRFSGLQFPNYSSELNVNALELDDSALYLCASSDWTGDEQYFGPGTRLTVT.

This clone has only a few counts. The chain is built from TRBV3-1 (or the pseudogene TRBV3-2) and TRBJ1-1; D is uncertain. V was trimmed by 0 bases and J by 8 bases, leaving 13 bases between them. Germline V lookup: CDR1 LGHDT, CDR2 YNNKEL (reference sequence). CDR3 length: 14 residues. CDR3 in amino acids: CASSQDRSSLEAFF. The CDR3 coding sequence is TGTGCCAGCAGCCAAGATCGTAGCAGTTTAGAAGCTTTCTTT.

This chain's CDR3 is CASSFSGGSYNEQFF. CDR3 in DNA: TGTGCCAGCAGCTTTAGCGGGGGATCCTACAATGAGCAGTTCTTC. V is TRBV11-1 and J is TRBJ2-1, with 9 bases matching TRBD2. V was clipped by 3 bases and J by 1 base; unmatched bases: 1. The CDR3 consists of 15 residues. Germline V lookup: CDR1 SGHAT, CDR2 FQDESV (reference sequence).

This clone was picked up one time. This sequence joins TRBV7-2 and TRBJ1-3, with D tentatively TRBD1 (5 bases). CDR1 SGHTA and CDR2 FQGNSA come from the germline V gene. V lost 6 bases, J lost 4 bases, and 7 bases lay in between. There are 12 residues in the CDR3. The chain's CDR3 is CASRYRGNTIYF. The CDR3 region has the DNA TGTGCCAGCAGGTACAGGGGAAACACCATATATTTT.

The chain joins TRBV4-1 to TRBJ1-5, with unresolved D. V was shortened by 10 bases and J by 3 bases, with 22 bases between the two germline ends. The germline CDR1 and CDR2 sequences are MGHRA and YSYEKL. This CDR3 has 16 residues. The CDR3, as DNA: TGCGCCACCGGTACGCCTCGGGGTATTCTCAATCAGCCCCAGCATTTT. The encoded protein is CATGTPRGILNQPQHF.

The J gene is TRBJ2-7, the V gene TRBV6-5; D is uncertain. The length of the CDR3 is 13 residues. The V gene lost 0 bases and the J gene lost 5 bases, with 8 bases spanning the gap. Looked up from germline, CDR1 is MNHEY and CDR2 is SVGAGI. CDR3 sequence (DNA): TGTGCCAGCAGTTACTCACAGAAGGACGAGCAGTACTTC. As protein: CASSYSQKDEQYF.

The rearrangement uses TRBV5-1 and TRBJ2-7; no definite D call. CDR1 and CDR2 from the germline V gene are SGHRS and YFSETQ. V was pared by 3 bases and J by 3 bases, with 13 bases between. CDR3 length: 14 amino acids. CDR3 coding DNA: TGCGCCAGCAGCTCCTCCGGGTCTCACTACGAGCAGTACTTC. Translating it yields CASSSSGSHYEQYF.

The chain joins TRBV5-6 to TRBJ1-4, with 7 positions matching TRBD1. The V gene end was trimmed by 2 bases and the J gene end by 0 bases; junction bases not matched to a gene: 13. CDR3 length equals 19 residues. CDR1 is SGHDT, CDR2 YYEEEE, per germline. CDR3 region: CASSFLVARGRTTNEKLFF. The CDR3 DNA follows: TGTGCCAGCAGCTTCCTTGTAGCTAGGGGGCGAACAACTAATGAAAAACTGTTTTTT.